These 9 T cell receptor beta chains originate from one sample sequenced in a study of early T cells in non-severe SARS-CoV-2 infection. TCRdb reanalysed the 5' RACE reads using MiXCR and keeps one entry per CDR3 protein. The sample has about 81,000 distinct CDR3 sequences; around 6% are singletons. Sequencing was performed on whole blood. All receptors come from an adult who was a healthcare worker with PCR-confirmed SARS-CoV-2 infection or an uninfected control (not recorded which).

This clonotype came up a few times. The rearrangement links TRBV5-1 to TRBJ1-6, with D uncertain. V shed 4 bases and J shed 5 bases, with 4 bases lying between them. This CDR3 is built from 12 residues. CDR1 and CDR2 from the germline V gene are SGHRS and YFSETQ. In DNA form, the CDR3 reads TGCGCCAGCAGCAACGATAATTCACCCCTCCACTTT. Translating gives CASSNDNSPLHF.

This clonotype came up a few times. V gene TRBV5-1 combines with J gene TRBJ2-3; D gene unclear. The ends were cut back, 0 bases at V and 0 bases at J, with 8 bases in the middle. Germline V gives CDR1 SGHRS, CDR2 YFSETQ. CDR3 length: 15 residues. The CDR3 coding sequence is TGCGCCAGCAGCTTGGTTGTGGTTAGCACAGATACGCAGTATTTT. As protein: CASSLVVVSTDTQYF. The full variable domain, completed using reference TRBV5-1 and TRBJ2-3, is KAGVTQTPRYLIKTRGQQVTLSCSPISGHRSVSWYQQTPGQGLQFLFEYFSETQRNKGNFPGRFSGRQFSNSRSEMNVSTLELGDSALYLCASSLVVVSTDTQYFGPGTRLTVL.

This clonotype was observed a few times. The chain joins TRBV20-1 to TRBJ1-6; D possibly corresponds to TRBD1 (5 bases). V lost 0 bases to trimming and J lost 9 bases, with 15 bases between them. This CDR3 is built from 15 residues. Germline CDR1 and CDR2: DFQATT and SNEGSKA (reference sequence). The CDR3 loop reads CSARDPTGRGSPLHF. CDR3 nucleotide sequence: TGCAGTGCTAGAGATCCCACAGGTCGGGGTTCACCCCTCCACTTT.

This clonotype has ten or more counts. The chain links TRBV18 to TRBJ1-1; D not resolved. V was cut by 4 bases and J by 1 base, with 10 bases left in between. This CDR3 has 14 residues. From germline, CDR1 is KGHSH and CDR2 LQKENI. The CDR3 loop reads CASSRREGNTEAFF. The CDR3 DNA sequence: TGTGCCAGCTCACGACGCGAGGGGAACACTGAAGCTTTCTTT.

This clonotype showed up many times. V usage is TRBV28 and J usage is TRBJ2-7; a weak D match, TRBD2 (6 bases). With 5 bases removed from V and 2 bases from J, the gap between germline ends came to 25 bases. The CDR3 runs 18 residues. CDR1 is MDHEN, CDR2 SYDVKM, per germline. The CDR3, as DNA: TGTGCCAGCAGTCCCCTGGGGGGTTCGGGACGGCAGACCTACGAGCAGTACTTC. As protein: CASSPLGGSGRQTYEQYF.

This chain links TRBV4-3 with TRBJ2-1; 9 bases map to TRBD1. The CDR3 runs 15 residues. CDR1 LGHNA and CDR2 YSLEER come from the germline V gene. V lost 0 bases to trimming and J lost 8 bases; unmatched junction nucleotides: 5. CDR3 sequence (DNA): TGCGCCAGCAGCCAAGAGCGGGACAGGGTGTATGAGCAGTTCTTC. Its protein is CASSQERDRVYEQFF.

With regard to this clonotype: Relative to the germline gene, one junction end is altered; a read error may explain this. This chain connects TRBV4-2 to TRBJ2-7; 8 bases fit TRBD1. The CDR3 has 15 residues. CDR1 is LGHNA and CDR2 is YNFKEQ in the germline V gene. Here the CDR3 reads CGSSQVGQGRYEQYF. CDR3 DNA sequence: TGTGGCAGCAGCCAAGTTGGACAGGGAAGATACGAGCAGTACTTC.

The V and J genes are TRBV20-1 and TRBJ2-3; a possible D gene is TRBD1 (6 bases). CDR1 and CDR2 from the germline V gene are DFQATT and SNEGSKA (reference sequence). This CDR3 is 15 amino acids long. V lost 4 bases and J lost 5, with 19 bases in between. CDR3 DNA sequence: TGCAGTGCTAAGGGGACACGGGGCTTTGGAGATACGCAGTATTTT. Translated, it gives CSAKGTRGFGDTQYF.

This clonotype has ten or more counts. V usage is TRBV12-2 and J usage is TRBJ1-4; the D call TRBD1 from the table was never checked on the DNA. TRBV12-2 is annotated as a pseudogene. There are 15 residues in the CDR3. This CDR3 reads CASRSGQGFCEKLFF. The CDR3 DNA sequence: TGTGCAAGTCGCTCCGGACAGGGGTTTTGTGAAAAACTGTTTTTT.